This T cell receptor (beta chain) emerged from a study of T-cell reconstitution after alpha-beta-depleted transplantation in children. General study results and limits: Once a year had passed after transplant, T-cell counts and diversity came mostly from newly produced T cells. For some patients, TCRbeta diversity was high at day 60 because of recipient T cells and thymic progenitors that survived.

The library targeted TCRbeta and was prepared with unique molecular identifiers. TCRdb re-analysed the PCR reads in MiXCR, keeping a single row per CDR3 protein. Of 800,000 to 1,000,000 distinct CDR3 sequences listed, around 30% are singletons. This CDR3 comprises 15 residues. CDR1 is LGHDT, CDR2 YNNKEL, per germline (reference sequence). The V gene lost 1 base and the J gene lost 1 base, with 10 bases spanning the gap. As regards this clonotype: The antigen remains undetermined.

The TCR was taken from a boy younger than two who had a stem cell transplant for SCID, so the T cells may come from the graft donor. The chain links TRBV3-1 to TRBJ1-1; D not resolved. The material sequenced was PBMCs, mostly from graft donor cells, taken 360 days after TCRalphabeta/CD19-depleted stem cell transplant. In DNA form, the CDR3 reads TGTGCCAGCAGCCAAGTTGGACCAGGGAACACTGAAGCTTTCTTT. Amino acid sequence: CASSQVGPGNTEAFF.